One sample yielded the 31 T cell receptor beta chains listed below, sequenced in a study of Graves' ophthalmopathy and Graves' hyperthyroidism. Amplified material comprised TCR beta CDR3 regions derived from RNA transcripts. Second-round multiplex PCR came after a first-round RT-PCR that employed HTBI primers. TCRdb passed the multiplex PCR reads through MiXCR, listing each CDR3 protein once. The sample yields under 400,000 distinct CDR3 sequences, around a sixth seen once. Sequencing used peripheral blood. The origin of the receptors is an adult man with Graves' ophthalmopathy.

The chain links TRBV6-1 to TRBJ1-2; 10 positions agree with TRBD1. The CDR3 has 16 amino acids. Unmatched junction bases numbered 12, after V lost 6 bases and J lost 5 bases. CDR1 and CDR2 from the germline V gene are MNHNS and SASEGT. The CDR3 is CASRQRTGGSVYGYTF. As DNA, the CDR3 is TGTGCCAGCAGGCAACGGACAGGGGGTTCGGTATATGGCTACACCTTC.

This clonotype was counted at least ten times. The J gene is TRBJ2-7, the V gene TRBV4-3, with 11 bases fitting TRBD2. The length of the CDR3 is 15 residues. Germline CDR1 LGHNA, CDR2 YSLEER. J gave up 3 bases and V 1 base, and 2 bases lay outside the gene matches. The CDR3 region is CASSQVGTSGYEQYF. In DNA form, the CDR3 reads TGCGCCAGCAGCCAAGTTGGGACTAGCGGCTACGAGCAGTACTTC.

The chain employs TRBV6-1 and TRBJ2-7, with D possibly TRBD2 on 6 matching bases. The CDR3 is 14 amino acids. Between the trimmed V and J ends, which lost 10 bases and 0 bases, there was a span of 16 bases. Germline CDR1 is MNHNS and CDR2 is SASEGT. The CDR3 nucleotides read TGTGCCACCGCACCAGGACTACACTCCTACGAGCAGTACTTC. Protein sequence: CATAPGLHSYEQYF.

This clonotype has ten or more counts. A much larger clone differs by one base, so this may be a read error. The chain combines TRBV24-1 with TRBJ2-4; tentative D call: TRBD1 (5 bases). The CDR3 has 15 amino acids. Per the germline V gene, CDR1 is KGHDR and CDR2 is SFDVKD. CDR3 sequence reads: CAASDSAGRGNIQYF. CDR3 sequence (DNA): TGTGCCGCCAGTGATTCGGCAGGGCGAGGAAACATTCAGTACTTC.

This clonotype was counted many times. The V gene is TRBV30, the J gene TRBJ2-7; the match to TRBD2 covers 7 bases. The junction had 5 bases not matched to a gene; V was cut back by 2 bases and J by 7 bases. In germline, CDR1 is GTSNPN, CDR2 SVGIG (reference sequence). The CDR3 totals 12 residues. The CDR3 loop is CAWSRGDGEQYF. The CDR3 DNA reads as TGTGCCTGGAGTCGGGGGGATGGAGAGCAGTACTTC.

The table lists this clonotype with many counts. The chain employs TRBV13 and TRBJ2-5; D gene ambiguous. V was shortened by 7 bases and J by 4 bases, with 13 bases between the two germline ends. The CDR3 is made up of 13 amino acids. The germline V gene has CDR1 PRHDT and CDR2 FYEKMQ (reference sequence). CDR3 region: CASTSVGLETQYF. CDR3 DNA sequence: TGTGCCAGCACCTCGGTGGGCCTAGAGACCCAGTACTTC. The whole variable domain, remainder taken from reference TRBV13 and TRBJ2-5, is AAGVIQSPRHLIKEKRETATLKCYPIPRHDTVYWYQQGPGQDPQFLISFYEKMQSDKGSIPDRFSAQQFSDYHSELNMSSLELGDSALYFCASTSVGLETQYFGPGTRLLVL.

This clonotype has at least ten counts. The rearrangement uses TRBV29-1 and TRBJ2-2; 8 bases line up with TRBD2. The CDR3 is made up of 14 amino acids. Germline trimming cut 6 bases from V and 4 bases from J; bases unmatched to any gene: 7. Germline assignment: CDR1 SQVTM and CDR2 ANQGSEA. The CDR3 loop reads CSVRLANSTGELFF. CDR3 DNA: TGCAGCGTCCGACTAGCGAACTCCACCGGGGAGCTGTTTTTT.

This clonotype was seen repeatedly, ten times or more. The genes are TRBV5-1 and TRBJ1-3; D is ambiguous. Trimming removed 0 bases from V and 2 bases from J, with 6 bases in between. Germline loops: CDR1 SGHRS, CDR2 YFSETQ. The CDR3 contains 14 residues. The CDR3 DNA is TGCGCCAGCAGCTTGGAACATGCTGGAAACACCATATATTTT. Translated: CASSLEHAGNTIYF.

This clonotype was detected ten times or more. The chain joins TRBV5-1 to TRBJ1-2; 8 bases agree with TRBD1. The CDR3 is 16 amino acids. From germline, CDR1 is SGHRS and CDR2 YFSETQ. Trimming took 4 bases from V and 1 from J; bases not matched to a gene: 9. As DNA, the CDR3 is TGCGCCAGCAGCAGAGGACAGGGAAATTTTAACTATGGCTACACCTTC. Encoded protein: CASSRGQGNFNYGYTF.

This clonotype was seen ten or more times. This rearrangement joins TRBV6-2 or TRBV6-3 to TRBJ1-2; D unresolved. Germline V gives CDR1 MNHEY, CDR2 SVGEGT. Deletions cut 6 bases from V and 0 bases from J, with 11 bases between. This CDR3 contains 14 residues. CDR3 DNA sequence: TGTGCCAGCAGAGACGGAAGAGCTAACTATGGCTACACCTTC. Protein: CASRDGRANYGYTF.

In this sample, this clonotype turned up many times. This chain links TRBV24-1 with TRBJ2-5, with 10 bases aligning to TRBD1. Trimming removed 3 bases from V and 3 bases from J; junction bases left unmatched: 3. The length of the CDR3 is 15 residues. Germline values: CDR1 KGHDR, CDR2 SFDVKD. The CDR3 bases are TGTGCCACCAGTGATGCCGGGACAGGGGAAGAGACCCAGTACTTC. Its protein is CATSDAGTGEETQYF.

This clonotype was seen ten or more times. J is TRBJ1-2 and V is TRBV27; 9 bases align to TRBD1. The J segment lost 7 bases and the V segment lost 5 bases, leaving 5 bases of the junction unmatched. CDR1 and CDR2 (germline): MNHEY, SMNVEV (reference sequence). This CDR3 has 13 amino acids. The CDR3 is CASSADRGRGYTF. The CDR3 nucleotides are TGTGCCAGCAGTGCGGACAGGGGACGTGGCTACACCTTC.

This clonotype showed up many times. The chain has TRBV2 and TRBJ2-7; D possibly corresponds to TRBD1 (5 bases). The CDR3 length is 15 residues. Germline CDR1 reads SNHLY; CDR2 reads FYNNEI. V lost 4 bases and J lost 2, with 15 bases in between. CDR3 in DNA: TGTGCCAGCAGTGGGGGCGGTCGCGCCGCCTACGAGCAGTACTTC. This gives the protein CASSGGGRAAYEQYF.

This chain connects TRBV30 to TRBJ1-5; possible D gene TRBD1, 5 bases. The CDR3 has 17 residues. Germline V gene data show CDR1 as GTSNPN and CDR2 as SVGIG (reference sequence). V dropped 3 bases and J dropped 4 bases, with 22 bases sitting between them. The CDR3, as DNA: TGTGCCTGGAGCCCTGGCCCCGGGACGTTGGGAAATCAGCCCCAGCATTTT. Its protein product is CAWSPGPGTLGNQPQHF.

Many counts were recorded for this clonotype. The CDR3: CASSLTGENQPQHF. The CDR3, as DNA: TGCGCCAGCAGCTTGACAGGGGAGAATCAGCCCCAGCATTTT. The chain combines TRBV5-1 with TRBJ1-5, with 7 bases aligning to TRBD1. Germline trimming cut 1 base from V and 4 bases from J; bases unmatched to any gene: 2. The CDR3 contains 14 residues. Germline lookup yields CDR1 SGHRS and CDR2 YFSETQ.

This clonotype was counted at least ten times. The rearrangement links TRBV6-5 to TRBJ2-7, with D perhaps being TRBD1 or TRBD2 (7 bases each). The ends were cut back, 7 bases at V and 4 bases at J, with 17 bases in the middle. This CDR3 comprises 14 residues. Germline V gene sequence: CDR1 MNHEY, CDR2 SVGAGI. In DNA, the CDR3 is TGTGCCAGCACCAGCAGGGGGGGGGTATACGAGCAGTACTTC. Its protein is CASTSRGGVYEQYF.

This clonotype has a handful of counts. A single base separates this from a much larger clone, so it may be a read error. The CDR3 nucleotides are TGCGTCAGCAGCCAAGATAACGACAGGGGAGGGGGCTACACCTTC. Translating it yields CVSSQDNDRGGGYTF. The chain is built from TRBV4-3 and TRBJ1-2; 8 bases fit TRBD1. Germline V CDR1 and CDR2: LGHNA, YSLEER. The CDR3 is 15 amino acids.

About this clonotype itself: The junction shows a germline mismatch at one end, possibly a read error. V gene TRBV11-2 combines with J gene TRBJ2-7, with TRBD1 matching 7 bases. From germline, CDR1 is SGHAT and CDR2 FQNNGV. This CDR3 is 15 amino acids long. CDR3 sequence: CASSLDRDASYEQYF. DNA of the CDR3: TGTGCCAGCAGTTTAGACAGGGATGCATCCTACGAGCAGTACTTC.

Ten or more counts support this clonotype. V is TRBV6-5 and J is TRBJ1-2; no firm D call. CDR3 length: 13 amino acids. The V gene lost 6 bases and the J gene lost 0 bases, with 8 bases spanning the gap. From germline, CDR1 is MNHEY and CDR2 SVGAGI. CDR3: CASRLQPNYGYTF. CDR3 sequence (DNA): TGTGCCAGCAGACTACAGCCTAACTATGGCTACACCTTC.

In its sample, this clonotype was seen many times. In nucleotides, the CDR3 is TGTGCCAGCAGTCATACTAGCGGGGGGTACCAAGAGACCCAGTACTTC. This codes for CASSHTSGGYQETQYF. V usage is TRBV27 and J usage is TRBJ2-5; 12 nucleotides match TRBD2. Germline CDR1 reads MNHEY; CDR2 reads SMNVEV (reference sequence). The ends lost 5 bases at V and 0 bases at J; junction bases unmatched: 4. The CDR3 has 16 amino acids.

In this sample, this clonotype turned up many times. The chain joins TRBV12-3 or TRBV12-4 to TRBJ1-3; 11 nucleotides align to TRBD1. The CDR3 runs to 16 residues. The junction had 3 bases not matched to a gene; V was cut back by 5 bases and J by 0 bases. The CDR3 DNA reads TGTGCCAGCAGTAAAGGGACAGGGGGCTCTGGAAACACCATATATTTT. Amino acids: CASSKGTGGSGNTIYF.

This clonotype came up many times. The chain carries TRBV30 and TRBJ2-6; 7 bases agree with TRBD1. In germline, CDR1 is GTSNPN, CDR2 SVGIG (reference sequence). J lost 4 bases, V lost 4 bases, and 13 bases had no gene match. CDR3 length equals 17 residues. CDR3: CAWTSWTGMGGANVLTF. DNA of the CDR3: TGTGCCTGGACTTCATGGACAGGAATGGGGGGGGCCAACGTCCTGACTTTC.

This clonotype occurred many times. The junction departs from germline at one end; a sequencing error may be responsible. This chain joins TRBV30 and TRBJ2-7; TRBD1 agrees at 9 bases. Germline CDR1 is GTSNPN and CDR2 is SVGIG (reference sequence). The CDR3 loop spans 12 amino acids. The CDR3 sequence is CAWTGTGTSRYF. The CDR3, as DNA: TGTGCTTGGACTGGGACAGGGACGTCCCGGTACTTC.

This clonotype was detected many times. The CDR3 nucleotides read TGTGCCAGCAGTCCGGCCGGGACTAGCGGCTCCTACGAGCAGTACTTC. Translating it yields CASSPAGTSGSYEQYF. The chain has TRBV12-3 or TRBV12-4 and TRBJ2-7, with 11 bases aligning to TRBD2. The CDR3 totals 16 residues. The V and J ends lost 5 bases and 0 bases, in that order; junction bases with no gene match: 6.

Ten or more counts support this clonotype. In nucleotides, the CDR3 is TGTGCCAGCAGTCTACAACACAGGGGAGGGGGCTACACCTTC. Protein product: CASSLQHRGGGYTF. The V and J genes are TRBV28 and TRBJ1-2; TRBD1 matches at 7 bases. The V and J ends lost 5 bases and 8 bases, in that order; junction bases with no gene match: 11. CDR1 and CDR2 (germline): MDHEN, SYDVKM. The CDR3 has 14 amino acids.

This clonotype was counted at least ten times. The rearrangement joins TRBV2 to TRBJ1-1; 7 bases align to TRBD1. CDR1 SNHLY and CDR2 FYNNEI come from the germline V gene. This CDR3 comprises 14 residues. V trimming: 8 bases; J trimming: 3 bases; junction bases outside the gene matches: 9. The CDR3 sequence is CASHEWGQHTEAFF. The CDR3 nucleotides are TGTGCCAGCCACGAGTGGGGACAGCACACTGAAGCTTTCTTT.

The sample holds many counts of this clonotype. V gene TRBV12-5 combines with J gene TRBJ1-5, with D possibly matching TRBD1 (6 bases). Germline V gene sequence: CDR1 LGHNT, CDR2 FRNRAP. The CDR3 covers 15 residues. Trimming stripped 0 bases from V and 4 bases from J, with 10 bases between. CDR3 protein: CASGLVKQGNQPQHF. CDR3 sequence (DNA): TGTGCTAGTGGTTTGGTTAAACAGGGAAATCAGCCCCAGCATTTT. Full variable domain (rest looked up from reference TRBV12-5 and TRBJ1-5): DARVTQTPRHKVTEMGQEVTMRCQPILGHNTVFWYRQTMMQGLELLAYFRNRAPLDDSGMPKDRFSAEMPDATLATLKIQPSEPRDSAVYFCASGLVKQGNQPQHFGDGTRLSIL.

There are many counts of this clonotype. The J gene is TRBJ1-2, the V gene TRBV27, with D possibly TRBD1 on 5 matching bases. Germline V gene sequence: CDR1 MNHEY, CDR2 SMNVEV (reference sequence). Trimming removed 6 bases from V and 4 bases from J, with 12 bases in between. The CDR3 totals 13 residues. For the CDR3, the DNA is TGTGCCAGCAGGATGGGACGGCGCTATGGCTACACCTTC. It translates to CASRMGRRYGYTF.

The rearrangement links TRBV12-3 or TRBV12-4 to TRBJ2-5; no clear D. Between the trimmed V and J ends, which lost 4 bases and 7 bases, there was a span of 13 bases. The CDR3 extends over 13 amino acids. DNA of the CDR3: TGTGCCAGCAGTTCCCGACAAACGGGGACCCAGTACTTC. Its translation: CASSSRQTGTQYF.

The sample holds many counts of this clonotype. This chain joins TRBV20-1 and TRBJ2-5, with 13 bases that match TRBD2. This CDR3 is built from 17 residues. Germline V CDR1 and CDR2: DFQATT, SNEGSKA (reference sequence). Losses at the gene ends were 3 bases for V and 2 bases for J; bases not matched to a gene: 9. CDR3 loop: CSARRTSGGYLQETQYF. The CDR3 DNA follows: TGCAGTGCTAGGAGGACTAGCGGGGGCTACCTTCAAGAGACCCAGTACTTC.

This clonotype occurred once. The chain uses TRBV6-1 and TRBJ1-3; a possible D gene is TRBD1 (6 bases). Trimming stripped 6 bases from V and 0 bases from J, with 15 bases between. This CDR3 region has 16 residues. Germline V gives CDR1 MNHNS, CDR2 SASEGT. The CDR3 region has the DNA TGTGCCAGCAGGCCCACAGGGTCGTCCTCTGGAAACACCATATATTTT. It codes for CASRPTGSSSGNTIYF.